This TCR beta chain appears in the sequencing data of a study of blood T cell repertoires in COVID-19. As for the study in general: Specimens from acute and convalescent COVID-19 originated in the United States, Italy and Spain. Sample material is recorded as cDNA or gDNA derived from T cells, B-cell-depleted T cells, or PBMCs.

How the authors handled the data: Cell counts per sample came from amplifying reference gene primers. Clones were read by immunoSEQ multiplex PCR, and TCRdb kept only the in-frame ones, dropping some. Clone size and the V and J calls come from that table; the DNA yielded D and trimming. Counted here are about 230,000 clones, around 83% occurring once; the ten biggest clones make up 5.7%. Looked up from germline, CDR1 is LGHDT and CDR2 is YNNKEL (reference sequence). Trimming pared 0 bases from V and 0 bases from J, leaving 10 bases between. This CDR3 region has 16 residues. The sequence came from a man at least 80 years old with acute or convalescent COVID-19. Sequenced input: peripheral blood. The V gene is TRBV3-1 (or the pseudogene TRBV3-2), the J gene TRBJ2-3, with TRBD1 as a possible D gene (5 bases). The CDR3 here is CASSQDLGASTDTQYF. CDR3 coding DNA: TGTGCCAGCAGCCAAGATCTAGGGGCCAGCACAGATACGCAGTATTTT.